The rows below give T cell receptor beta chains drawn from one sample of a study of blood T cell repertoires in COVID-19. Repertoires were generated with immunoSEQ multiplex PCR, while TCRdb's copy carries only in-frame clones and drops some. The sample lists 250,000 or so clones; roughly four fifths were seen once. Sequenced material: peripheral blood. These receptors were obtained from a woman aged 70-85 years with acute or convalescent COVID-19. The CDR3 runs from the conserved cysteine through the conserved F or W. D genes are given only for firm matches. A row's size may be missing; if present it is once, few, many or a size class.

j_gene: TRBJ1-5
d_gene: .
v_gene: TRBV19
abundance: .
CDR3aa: CASSMYRVNQPQHF
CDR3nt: TGTGCCAGTAGTATGTACAGGGTTAATCAGCCCCAGCATTTT

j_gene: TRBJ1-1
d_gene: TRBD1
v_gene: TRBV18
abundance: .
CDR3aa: CASSDRGNTEAFF
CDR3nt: TGTGCCAGCTCAGACAGGGGGAACACTGAAGCTTTCTTT

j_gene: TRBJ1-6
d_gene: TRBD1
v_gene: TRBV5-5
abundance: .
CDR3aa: CASSYQGERYNSPLHF
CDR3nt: TGTGCCAGCAGTTATCAGGGGGAGAGGTATAATTCACCCCTCCACTTT

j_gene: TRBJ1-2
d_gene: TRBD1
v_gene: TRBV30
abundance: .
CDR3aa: CAWNPGQGTYGYTF
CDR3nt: TGTGCCTGGAACCCCGGACAGGGCACCTATGGCTACACCTTC

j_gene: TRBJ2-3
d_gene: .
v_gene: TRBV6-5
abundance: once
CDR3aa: CASTSGTDTQYF
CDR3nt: TGTGCCAGCACCTCAGGCACAGATACGCAGTATTTT

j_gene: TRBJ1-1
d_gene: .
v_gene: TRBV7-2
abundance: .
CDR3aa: CASSPEVGEAFF
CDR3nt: TGTGCCAGCAGCCCGGAGGTCGGTGAAGCTTTCTTT

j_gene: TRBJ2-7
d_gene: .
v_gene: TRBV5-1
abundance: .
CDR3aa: CASSSRGGRMLDEQYF
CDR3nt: TGCGCCAGCAGCTCACGTGGGGGCAGGATGTTGGACGAGCAGTACTTC

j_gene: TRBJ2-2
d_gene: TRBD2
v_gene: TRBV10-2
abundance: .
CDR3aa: CASSLNKGLAGAGELFF
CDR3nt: TGCGCCAGCTCTCTAAATAAGGGACTAGCGGGGGCCGGGGAGCTGTTTTTT

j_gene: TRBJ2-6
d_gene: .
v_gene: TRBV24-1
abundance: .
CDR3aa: CATSARGRVSGANVLTF
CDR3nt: TGTGCCACCAGTGCCCGAGGGCGCGTCTCTGGGGCCAACGTCCTGACTTTC

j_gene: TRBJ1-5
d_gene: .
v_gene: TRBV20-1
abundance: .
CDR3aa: CSASSRTTLGQPQHF
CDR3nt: TGCAGTGCTAGTTCCCGGACAACCCTCGGCCAGCCCCAGCATTTT

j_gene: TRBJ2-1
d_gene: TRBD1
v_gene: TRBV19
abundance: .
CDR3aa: CASTPKGTGSSFNEQFF
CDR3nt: TGTGCCAGTACTCCTAAGGGGACAGGGTCCAGCTTCAATGAGCAGTTCTTC

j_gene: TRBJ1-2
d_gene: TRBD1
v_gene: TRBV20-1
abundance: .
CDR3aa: CSAGTGPGYTF
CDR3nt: TGCAGTGCTGGGACAGGGCCCGGCTACACCTTC

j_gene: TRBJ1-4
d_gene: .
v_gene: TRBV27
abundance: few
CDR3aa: CASSSGLPGEKLFF
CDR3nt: TGTGCCAGCAGCTCGGGACTGCCGGGGGAAAAACTGTTTTTT

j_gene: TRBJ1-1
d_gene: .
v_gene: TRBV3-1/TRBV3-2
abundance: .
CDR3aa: CASSQSSVQNTEAFF
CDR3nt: TGTGCCAGCAGCCAATCTTCGGTGCAGAACACTGAAGCTTTCTTT

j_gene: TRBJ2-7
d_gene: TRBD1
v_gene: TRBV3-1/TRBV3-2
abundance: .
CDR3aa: CASAPTGTGKGEQYF
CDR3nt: TGTGCCAGTGCTCCTACCGGGACAGGGAAGGGGGAGCAGTACTTC

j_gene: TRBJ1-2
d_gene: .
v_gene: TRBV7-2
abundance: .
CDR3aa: CASSFDSYGYTF
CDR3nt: TGTGCCAGCAGCTTTGACAGTTATGGCTACACCTTC

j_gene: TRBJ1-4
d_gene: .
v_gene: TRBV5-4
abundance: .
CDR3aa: CASSLGKTGATNEKLFF
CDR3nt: TGTGCCAGCAGCTTGGGGAAAACAGGTGCAACTAATGAAAAACTGTTTTTT

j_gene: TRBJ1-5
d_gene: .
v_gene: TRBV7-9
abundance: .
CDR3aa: CASSLWGGPNQPQHF
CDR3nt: TGTGCCAGCAGCTTATGGGGAGGGCCAAATCAGCCCCAGCATTTT

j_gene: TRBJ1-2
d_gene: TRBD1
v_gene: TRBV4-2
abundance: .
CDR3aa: CASSQIYRDRGLGYTF
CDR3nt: TGTGCCAGCAGCCAAATATACCGGGACAGGGGGCTCGGCTACACCTTC

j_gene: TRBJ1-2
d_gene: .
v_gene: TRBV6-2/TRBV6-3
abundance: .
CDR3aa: CASSGTGFGYTF
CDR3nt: TGTGCCAGCAGTGGAACAGGGTTTGGCTACACCTTC

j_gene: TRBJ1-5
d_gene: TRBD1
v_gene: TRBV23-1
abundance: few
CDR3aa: CASSQIPAGTAYSNQPQHF
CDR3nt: TGCGCCAGCAGTCAAATCCCAGCCGGGACAGCATATAGCAATCAGCCCCAGCATTTT

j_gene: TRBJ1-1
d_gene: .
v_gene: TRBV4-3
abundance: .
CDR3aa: CASSQVESSTEAFF
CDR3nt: TGCGCCAGCAGCCAAGTCGAGTCAAGCACTGAAGCTTTCTTT

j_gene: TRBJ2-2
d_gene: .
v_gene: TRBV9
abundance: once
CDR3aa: CASSFRGANTGELFF
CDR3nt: TGTGCCAGCAGCTTCCGCGGGGCGAACACCGGGGAGCTGTTTTTT

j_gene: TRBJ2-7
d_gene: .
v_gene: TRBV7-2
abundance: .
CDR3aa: CASSPGTESHYEQYF
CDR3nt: TGTGCCAGCAGCCCCGGGACTGAGAGCCACTACGAGCAGTACTTC

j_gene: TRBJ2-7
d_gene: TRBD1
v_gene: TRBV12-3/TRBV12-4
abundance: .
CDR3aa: CASRGTGLYEQYF
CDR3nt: TGTGCCAGCAGGGGGACAGGGCTTTACGAGCAGTACTTC

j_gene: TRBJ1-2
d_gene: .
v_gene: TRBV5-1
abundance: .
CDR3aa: CASSPDGGGSNYGYTF
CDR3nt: TGCGCCAGCAGCCCGGATGGGGGAGGATCCAACTATGGCTACACCTTC

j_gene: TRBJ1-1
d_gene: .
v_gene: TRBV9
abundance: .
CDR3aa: CASSLMGSGNTEAFF
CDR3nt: TGTGCCAGCAGCTTAATGGGGAGTGGAAACACTGAAGCTTTCTTT

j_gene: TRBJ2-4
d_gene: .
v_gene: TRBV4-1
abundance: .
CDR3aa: CASSQVLGRLPGQGKNIQYF
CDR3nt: TGCGCCAGCAGCCAAGTCCTGGGGCGCTTACCTGGCCAAGGCAAAAACATTCAGTACTTC

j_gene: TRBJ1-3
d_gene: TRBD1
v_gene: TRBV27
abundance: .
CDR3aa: CASRTGGSGNTIYF
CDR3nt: TGTGCCAGCAGAACAGGGGGCTCTGGAAACACCATATATTTT

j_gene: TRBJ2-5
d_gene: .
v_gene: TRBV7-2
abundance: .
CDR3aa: CASSLGQVETQYF
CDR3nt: TGTGCCAGCAGCTTAGGACAGGTGGAGACCCAGTACTTC

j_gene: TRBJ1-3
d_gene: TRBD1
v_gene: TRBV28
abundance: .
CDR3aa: CASSLSGQGSNTIYF
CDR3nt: TGTGCCAGCAGTCTATCGGGACAGGGGTCAAACACCATATATTTT

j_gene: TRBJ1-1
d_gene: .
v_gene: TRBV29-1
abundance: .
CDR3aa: CSVVTAINTEAFF
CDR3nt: TGCAGCGTTGTAACAGCAATAAACACTGAAGCTTTCTTT

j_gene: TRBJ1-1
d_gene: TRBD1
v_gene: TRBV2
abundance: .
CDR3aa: CASRDRGQNTEAFF
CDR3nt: TGTGCCAGCCGGGACAGGGGACAGAACACTGAAGCTTTCTTT

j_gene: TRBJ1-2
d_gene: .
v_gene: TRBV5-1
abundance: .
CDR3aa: CASSLGSGSYGYTF
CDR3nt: TGCGCCAGCAGCTTGGGGTCCGGTAGCTATGGCTACACCTTC

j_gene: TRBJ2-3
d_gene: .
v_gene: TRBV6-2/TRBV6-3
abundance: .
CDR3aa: CASSFLLLGADTQYF
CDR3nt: TGTGCCAGCAGTTTTCTCCTTCTAGGCGCAGATACGCAGTATTTT

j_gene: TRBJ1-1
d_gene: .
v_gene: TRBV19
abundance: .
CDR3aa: CASSIDFGKNTEAFF
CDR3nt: TGTGCCAGTAGTATAGATTTCGGGAAGAACACTGAAGCTTTCTTT

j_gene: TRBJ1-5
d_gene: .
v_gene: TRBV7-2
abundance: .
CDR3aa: CASSLGFSGAKPQHF
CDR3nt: TGTGCCAGCAGCTTAGGGTTTTCAGGTGCTAAGCCCCAGCATTTT

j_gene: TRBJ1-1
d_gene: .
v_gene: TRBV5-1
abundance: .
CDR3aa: CASSKDTGGTEAFF
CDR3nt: TGCGCCAGCAGCAAGGACACGGGGGGCACTGAAGCTTTCTTT

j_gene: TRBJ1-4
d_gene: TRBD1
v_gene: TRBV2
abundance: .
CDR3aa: CASGGQGLTNEKLFF
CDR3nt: TGTGCCAGCGGGGGACAGGGGCTAACTAATGAAAAACTGTTTTTT

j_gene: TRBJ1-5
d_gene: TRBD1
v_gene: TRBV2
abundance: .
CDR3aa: CASNDRGSNQPQHF
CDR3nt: TGTGCCAGCAACGACAGGGGGAGCAATCAGCCCCAGCATTTT

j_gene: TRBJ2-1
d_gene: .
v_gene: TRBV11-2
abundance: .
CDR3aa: CASSRPGGPYNEQFF
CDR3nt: TGTGCCAGCAGTCGCCCGGGGGGCCCCTACAATGAGCAGTTCTTC

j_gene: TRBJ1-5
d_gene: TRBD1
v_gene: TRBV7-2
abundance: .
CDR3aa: CASSLGTGFDSNQPQHF
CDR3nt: TGTGCCAGCAGCTTAGGGACAGGTTTTGATAGCAATCAGCCCCAGCATTTT

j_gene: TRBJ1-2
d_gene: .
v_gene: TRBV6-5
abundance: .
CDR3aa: CASYSGTSFNYGYTF
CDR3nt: TGTGCCAGTTACTCGGGGACATCCTTTAACTATGGCTACACCTTC

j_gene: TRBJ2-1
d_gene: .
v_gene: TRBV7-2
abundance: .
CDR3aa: CASSFRDTYYNEQFF
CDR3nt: TGTGCCAGCAGCTTCCGGGACACTTATTACAATGAGCAGTTCTTC

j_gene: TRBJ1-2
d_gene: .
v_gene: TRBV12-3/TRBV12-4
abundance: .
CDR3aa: CASSSVLNYGYTF
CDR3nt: TGTGCCAGCAGTTCTGTCCTTAACTATGGCTACACCTTC

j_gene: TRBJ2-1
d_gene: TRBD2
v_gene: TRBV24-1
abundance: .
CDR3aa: CATSPAGLAGGPHNEQFF
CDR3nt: TGTGCCACCAGCCCCGCCGGGCTAGCGGGGGGGCCTCACAATGAGCAGTTCTTC

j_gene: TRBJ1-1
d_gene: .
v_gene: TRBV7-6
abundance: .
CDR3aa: CASSSRLPPGFMNTEAFF
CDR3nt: TGTGCCAGCAGCTCACGCCTTCCCCCAGGGTTCATGAACACTGAAGCTTTCTTT

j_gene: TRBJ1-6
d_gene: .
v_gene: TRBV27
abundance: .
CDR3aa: CASKEENSPLHF
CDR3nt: TGTGCCAGCAAGGAGGAGAATTCACCCCTCCACTTT

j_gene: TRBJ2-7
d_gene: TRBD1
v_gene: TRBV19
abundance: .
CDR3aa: CASSPGQGPYEQYF
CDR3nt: TGTGCCAGTAGTCCCGGACAGGGTCCCTACGAGCAGTACTTC

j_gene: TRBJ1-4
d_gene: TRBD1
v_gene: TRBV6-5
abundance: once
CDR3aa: CASSYRGLATNEKLFF
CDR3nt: TGTGCCAGCAGTTATAGGGGGCTAGCAACTAATGAAAAACTGTTTTTT

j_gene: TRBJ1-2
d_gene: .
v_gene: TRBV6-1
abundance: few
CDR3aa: CASSEIAGFFYTF
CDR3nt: TGTGCCAGCAGTGAAATTGCAGGGTTTTTCTACACCTTC

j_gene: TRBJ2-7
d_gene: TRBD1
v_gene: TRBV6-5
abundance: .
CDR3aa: CASSFRGDRAYEQYF
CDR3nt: TGTGCCAGCAGTTTCCGTGGGGACAGGGCCTACGAGCAGTACTTC